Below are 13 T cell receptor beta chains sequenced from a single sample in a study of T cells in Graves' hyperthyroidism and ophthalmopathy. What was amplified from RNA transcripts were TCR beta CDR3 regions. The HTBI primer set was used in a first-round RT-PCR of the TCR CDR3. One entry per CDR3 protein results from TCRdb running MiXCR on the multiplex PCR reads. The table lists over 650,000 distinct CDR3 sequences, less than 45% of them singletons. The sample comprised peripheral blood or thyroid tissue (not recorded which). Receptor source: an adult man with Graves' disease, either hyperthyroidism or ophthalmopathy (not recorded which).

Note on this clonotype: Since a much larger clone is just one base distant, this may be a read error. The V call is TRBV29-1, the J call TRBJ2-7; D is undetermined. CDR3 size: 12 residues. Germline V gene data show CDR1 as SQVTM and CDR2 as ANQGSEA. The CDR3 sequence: CNVVGHSYEQYF. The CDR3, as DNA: TGCAACGTTGTGGGCCACTCCTACGAGCAGTACTTC.

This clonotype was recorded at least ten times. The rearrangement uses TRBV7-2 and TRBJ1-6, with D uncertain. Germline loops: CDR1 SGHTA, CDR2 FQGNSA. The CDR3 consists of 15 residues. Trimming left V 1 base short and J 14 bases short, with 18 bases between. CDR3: CASSLDPRRNVSLHF. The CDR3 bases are TGTGCCAGCAGCTTAGACCCCCGCCGGAATGTATCCCTCCACTTT.

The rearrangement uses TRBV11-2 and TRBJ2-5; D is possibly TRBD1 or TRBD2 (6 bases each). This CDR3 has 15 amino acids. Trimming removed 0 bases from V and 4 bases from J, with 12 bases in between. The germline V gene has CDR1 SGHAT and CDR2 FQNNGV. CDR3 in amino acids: CASSLEGGRSETQYF. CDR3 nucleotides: TGTGCCAGCAGCTTAGAAGGGGGGAGGTCAGAGACCCAGTACTTC.

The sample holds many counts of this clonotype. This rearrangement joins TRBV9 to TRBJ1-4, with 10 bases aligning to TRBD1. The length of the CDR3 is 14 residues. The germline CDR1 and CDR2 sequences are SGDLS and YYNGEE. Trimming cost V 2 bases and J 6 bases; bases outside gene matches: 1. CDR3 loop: CASSVGQGDEKLFF. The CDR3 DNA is TGTGCCAGCAGCGTCGGACAGGGGGATGAAAAACTGTTTTTT.

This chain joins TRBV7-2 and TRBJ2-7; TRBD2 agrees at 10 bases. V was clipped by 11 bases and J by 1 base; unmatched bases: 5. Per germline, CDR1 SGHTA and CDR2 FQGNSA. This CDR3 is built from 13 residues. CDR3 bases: TGTGCCGAGCCGGGACTAGCGTCCTACGAGCAGTACTTC. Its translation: CAEPGLASYEQYF.

Written as DNA, the CDR3 is TGCGCCAGCAGTGGGGCAGGGAACTACGAGCAGTACTTC. Protein: CASSGAGNYEQYF. The chain recombines TRBV10-2 with TRBJ2-7; maybe TRBD1 (5 bases). Germline CDR1 WSHSY, CDR2 SAAADI. This CDR3 contains 13 residues. V lost 4 bases and J lost 3, with 10 bases in between.

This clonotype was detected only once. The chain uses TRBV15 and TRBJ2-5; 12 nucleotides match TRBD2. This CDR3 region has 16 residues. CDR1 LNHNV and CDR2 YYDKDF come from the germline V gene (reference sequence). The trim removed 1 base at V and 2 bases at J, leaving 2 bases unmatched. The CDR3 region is CATSRGLAGVQETQYF. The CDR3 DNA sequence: TGTGCCACCAGCAGAGGACTAGCGGGGGTGCAAGAGACCCAGTACTTC.

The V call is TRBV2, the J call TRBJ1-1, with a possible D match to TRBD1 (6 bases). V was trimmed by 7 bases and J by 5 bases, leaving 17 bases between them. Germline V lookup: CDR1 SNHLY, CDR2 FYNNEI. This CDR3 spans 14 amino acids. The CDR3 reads CASNPGGGPTEAFF. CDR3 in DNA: TGTGCCAGCAATCCCGGGGGGGGGCCGACTGAAGCTTTCTTT.

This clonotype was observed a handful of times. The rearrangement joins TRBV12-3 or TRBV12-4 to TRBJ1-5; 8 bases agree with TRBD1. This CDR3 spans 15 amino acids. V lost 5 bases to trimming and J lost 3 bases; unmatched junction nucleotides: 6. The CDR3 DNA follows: TGTGCCAGCAGTAGCGGACAGGGTAACAATCAGCCCCAGCATTTT. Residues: CASSSGQGNNQPQHF.

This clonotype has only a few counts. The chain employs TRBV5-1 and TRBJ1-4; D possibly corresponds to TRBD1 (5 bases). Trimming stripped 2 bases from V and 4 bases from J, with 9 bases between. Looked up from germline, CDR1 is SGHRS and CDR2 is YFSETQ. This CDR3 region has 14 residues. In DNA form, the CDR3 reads TGCGCCAGCAGCTTTTCGGGGGTTAATGAAAAACTGTTTTTT. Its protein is CASSFSGVNEKLFF. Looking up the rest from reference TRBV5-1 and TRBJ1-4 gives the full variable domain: KAGVTQTPRYLIKTRGQQVTLSCSPISGHRSVSWYQQTPGQGLQFLFEYFSETQRNKGNFPGRFSGRQFSNSRSEMNVSTLELGDSALYLCASSFSGVNEKLFFGSGTQLSVL.

The CDR3 bases are TGTGCCAGCAGTGATACGGACAGGGTAATATACGAGCAGTACTTC. Protein: CASSDTDRVIYEQYF. The chain has TRBV7-2 and TRBJ2-7; 8 bases match TRBD1. Germline V lookup: CDR1 SGHTA, CDR2 FQGNSA. After removal of 6 bases from V and 4 bases from J, the junction contained 11 bases not matched to a gene. The CDR3 length is 15 residues.

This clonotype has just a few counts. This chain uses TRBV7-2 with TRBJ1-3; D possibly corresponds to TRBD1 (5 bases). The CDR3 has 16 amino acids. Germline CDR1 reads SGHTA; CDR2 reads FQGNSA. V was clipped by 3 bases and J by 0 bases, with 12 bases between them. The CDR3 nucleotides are TGTGCCAGCAGCTTTGGGGGGGGTAACTCTGGAAACACCATATATTTT. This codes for CASSFGGGNSGNTIYF.

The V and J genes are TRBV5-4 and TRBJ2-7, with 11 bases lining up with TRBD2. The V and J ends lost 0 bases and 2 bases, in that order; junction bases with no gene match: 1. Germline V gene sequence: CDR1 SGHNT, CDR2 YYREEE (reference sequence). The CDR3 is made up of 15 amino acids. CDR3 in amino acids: CASSLVSGRAYEQYF. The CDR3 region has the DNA TGTGCCAGCAGCTTGGTTAGCGGGAGGGCCTACGAGCAGTACTTC.